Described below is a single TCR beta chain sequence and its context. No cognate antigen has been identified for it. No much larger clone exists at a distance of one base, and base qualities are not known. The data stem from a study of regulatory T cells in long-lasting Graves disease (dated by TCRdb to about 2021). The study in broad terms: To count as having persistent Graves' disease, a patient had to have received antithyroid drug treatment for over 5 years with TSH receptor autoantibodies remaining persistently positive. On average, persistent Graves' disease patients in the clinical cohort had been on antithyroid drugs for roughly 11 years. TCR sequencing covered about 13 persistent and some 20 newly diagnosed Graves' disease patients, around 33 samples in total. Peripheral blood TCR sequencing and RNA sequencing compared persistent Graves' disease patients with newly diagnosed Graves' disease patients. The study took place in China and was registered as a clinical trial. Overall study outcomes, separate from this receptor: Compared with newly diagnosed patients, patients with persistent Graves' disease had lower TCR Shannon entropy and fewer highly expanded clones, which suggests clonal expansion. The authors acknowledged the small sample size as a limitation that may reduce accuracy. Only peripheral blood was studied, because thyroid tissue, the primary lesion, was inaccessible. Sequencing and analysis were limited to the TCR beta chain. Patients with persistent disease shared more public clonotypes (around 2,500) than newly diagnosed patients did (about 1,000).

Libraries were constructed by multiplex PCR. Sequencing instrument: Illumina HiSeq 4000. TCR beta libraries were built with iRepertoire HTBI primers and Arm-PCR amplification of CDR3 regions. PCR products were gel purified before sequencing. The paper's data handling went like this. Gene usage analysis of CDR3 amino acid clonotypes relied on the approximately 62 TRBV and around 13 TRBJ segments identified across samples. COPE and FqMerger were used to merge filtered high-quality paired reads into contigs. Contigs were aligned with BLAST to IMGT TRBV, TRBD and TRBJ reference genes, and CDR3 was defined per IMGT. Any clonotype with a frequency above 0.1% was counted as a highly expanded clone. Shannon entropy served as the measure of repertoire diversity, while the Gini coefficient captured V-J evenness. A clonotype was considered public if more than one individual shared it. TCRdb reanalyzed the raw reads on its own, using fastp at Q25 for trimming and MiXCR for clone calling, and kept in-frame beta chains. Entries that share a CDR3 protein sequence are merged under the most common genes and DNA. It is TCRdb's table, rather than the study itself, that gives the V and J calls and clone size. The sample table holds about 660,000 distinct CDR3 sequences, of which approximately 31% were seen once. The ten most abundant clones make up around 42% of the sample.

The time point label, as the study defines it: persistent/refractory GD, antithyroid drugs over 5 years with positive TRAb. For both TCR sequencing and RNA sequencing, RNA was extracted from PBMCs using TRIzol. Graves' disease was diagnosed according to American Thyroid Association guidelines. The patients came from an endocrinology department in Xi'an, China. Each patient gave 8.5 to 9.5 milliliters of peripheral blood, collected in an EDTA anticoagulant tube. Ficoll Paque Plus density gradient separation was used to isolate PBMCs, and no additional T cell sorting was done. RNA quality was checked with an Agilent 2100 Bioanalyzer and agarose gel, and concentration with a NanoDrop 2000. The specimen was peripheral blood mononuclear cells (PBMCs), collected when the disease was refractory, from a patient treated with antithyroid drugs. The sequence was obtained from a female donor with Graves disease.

The base sequence is TGTGCCAGCAGGCCTGGCGGTTGGGCGGCTACCTACGAGCAGTACTTC. Translation gives CASRPGGWAATYEQYF. The rearranged chain carries TRBV6-1 and TRBJ2-7, with an unclear D gene assignment. The CDR3, cysteine through phenylalanine, is 16 amino acids long. Just the 48-base CDR3 DNA is kept, in frame starting at base 1. The V and J ends are trimmed by 6 bases and 2 bases, leaving 20 bases between them. CDR1 and CDR2, per the germline V gene, are MNHNS and SASEGT.